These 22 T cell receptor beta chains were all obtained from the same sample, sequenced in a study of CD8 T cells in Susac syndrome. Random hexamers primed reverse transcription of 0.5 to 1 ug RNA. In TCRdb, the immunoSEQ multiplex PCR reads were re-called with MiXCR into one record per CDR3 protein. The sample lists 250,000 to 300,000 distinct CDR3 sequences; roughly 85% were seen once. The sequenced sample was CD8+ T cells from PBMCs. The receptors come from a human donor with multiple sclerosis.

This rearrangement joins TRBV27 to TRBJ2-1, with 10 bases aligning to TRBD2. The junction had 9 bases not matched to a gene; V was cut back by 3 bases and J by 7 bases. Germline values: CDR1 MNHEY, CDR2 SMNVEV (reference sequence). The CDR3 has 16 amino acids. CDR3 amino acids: CASSFILAGGPNEQFF. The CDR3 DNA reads TGTGCCAGCAGTTTTATTTTAGCGGGGGGTCCAAATGAGCAGTTCTTC.

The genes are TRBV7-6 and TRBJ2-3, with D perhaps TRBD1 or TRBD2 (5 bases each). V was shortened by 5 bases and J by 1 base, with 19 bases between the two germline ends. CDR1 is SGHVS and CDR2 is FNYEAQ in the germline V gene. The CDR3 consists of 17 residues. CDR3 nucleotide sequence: TGTGCCAGCAGCCGAGAACCGGGACGAGTCCGCACAGATACGCAGTATTTT. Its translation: CASSREPGRVRTDTQYF.

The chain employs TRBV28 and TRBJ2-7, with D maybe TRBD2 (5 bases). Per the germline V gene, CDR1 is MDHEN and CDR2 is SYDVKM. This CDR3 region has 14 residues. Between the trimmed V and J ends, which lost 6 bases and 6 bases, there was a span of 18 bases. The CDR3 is CASRLAGEGGEQYF. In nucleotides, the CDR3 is TGTGCCAGCAGATTAGCCGGAGAAGGAGGCGAGCAGTACTTC.

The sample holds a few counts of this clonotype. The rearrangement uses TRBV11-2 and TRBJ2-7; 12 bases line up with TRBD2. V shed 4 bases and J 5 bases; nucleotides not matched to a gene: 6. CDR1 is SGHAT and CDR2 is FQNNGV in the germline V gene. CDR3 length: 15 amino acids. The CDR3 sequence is CASSSSSGRANEQYF. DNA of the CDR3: TGTGCCAGCAGCTCCTCTAGCGGGAGGGCCAACGAGCAGTACTTC.

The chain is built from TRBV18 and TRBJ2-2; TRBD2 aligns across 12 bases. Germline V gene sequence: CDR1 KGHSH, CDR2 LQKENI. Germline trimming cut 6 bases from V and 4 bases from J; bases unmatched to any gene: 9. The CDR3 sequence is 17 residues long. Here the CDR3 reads CASSPTGLAGFTGELFF. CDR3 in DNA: TGTGCCAGCTCGCCCACCGGACTAGCGGGATTCACCGGGGAGCTGTTTTTT.

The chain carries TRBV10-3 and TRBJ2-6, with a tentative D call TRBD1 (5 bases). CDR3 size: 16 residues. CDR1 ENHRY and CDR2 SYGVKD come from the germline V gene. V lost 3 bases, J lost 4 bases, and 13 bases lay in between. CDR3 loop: CAISESQAGGANVLTF. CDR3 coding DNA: TGTGCCATCAGTGAATCACAGGCAGGAGGGGCCAACGTCCTGACTTTC.

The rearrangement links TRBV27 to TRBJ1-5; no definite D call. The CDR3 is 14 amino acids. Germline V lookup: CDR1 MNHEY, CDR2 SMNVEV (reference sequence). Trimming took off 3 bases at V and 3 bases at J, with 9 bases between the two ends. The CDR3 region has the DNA TGTGCCAGCAGTTTTGGGCAGTCCAATCAGCCCCAGCATTTT. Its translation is CASSFGQSNQPQHF.

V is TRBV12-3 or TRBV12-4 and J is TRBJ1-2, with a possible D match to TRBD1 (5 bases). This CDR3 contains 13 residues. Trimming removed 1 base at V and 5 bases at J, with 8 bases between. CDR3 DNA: TGTGCCAGCAGTTTAGGGGACCCTTATGGCTACACCTTC. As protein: CASSLGDPYGYTF.

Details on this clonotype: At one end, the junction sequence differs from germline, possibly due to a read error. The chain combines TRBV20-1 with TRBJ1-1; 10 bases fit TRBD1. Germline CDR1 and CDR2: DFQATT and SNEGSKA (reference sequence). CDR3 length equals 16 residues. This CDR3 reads CSATGTGAFLGTEVFF. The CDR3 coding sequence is TGCAGTGCAACCGGGACAGGGGCCTTCTTAGGGACTGAAGTTTTCTTT.

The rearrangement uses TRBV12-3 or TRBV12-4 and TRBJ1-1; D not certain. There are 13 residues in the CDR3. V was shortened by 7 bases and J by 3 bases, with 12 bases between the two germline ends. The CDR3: CASTQDDYTEAFF. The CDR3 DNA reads TGTGCCAGCACCCAGGACGATTACACTGAAGCTTTCTTT.

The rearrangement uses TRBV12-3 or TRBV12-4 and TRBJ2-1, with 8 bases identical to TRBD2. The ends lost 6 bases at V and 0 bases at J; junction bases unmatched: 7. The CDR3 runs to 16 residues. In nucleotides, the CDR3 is TGTGCCAGCAGCCCCTCTCGGGAGGGCTCCTACAATGAGCAGTTCTTC. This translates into CASSPSREGSYNEQFF.

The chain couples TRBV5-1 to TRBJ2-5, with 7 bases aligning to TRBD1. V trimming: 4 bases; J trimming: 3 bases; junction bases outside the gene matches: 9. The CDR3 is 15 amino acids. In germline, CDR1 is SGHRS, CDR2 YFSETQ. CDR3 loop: CASSAGGQLEETQYF. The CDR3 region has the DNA TGCGCCAGCAGCGCTGGGGGACAGCTCGAAGAGACCCAGTACTTC.

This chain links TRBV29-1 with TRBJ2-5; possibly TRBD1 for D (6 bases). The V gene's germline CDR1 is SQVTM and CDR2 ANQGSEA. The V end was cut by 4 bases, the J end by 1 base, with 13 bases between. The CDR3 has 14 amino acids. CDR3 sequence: CSVVGGPTQETQYF. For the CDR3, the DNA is TGCAGCGTTGTTGGGGGCCCCACCCAAGAGACCCAGTACTTC.

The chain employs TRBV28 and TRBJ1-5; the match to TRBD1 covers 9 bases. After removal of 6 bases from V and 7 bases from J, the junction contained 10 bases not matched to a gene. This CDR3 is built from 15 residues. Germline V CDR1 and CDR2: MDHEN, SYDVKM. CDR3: CASSQGQGKYQPQHF. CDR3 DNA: TGTGCCAGCAGCCAGGGACAGGGAAAGTACCAGCCCCAGCATTTT.

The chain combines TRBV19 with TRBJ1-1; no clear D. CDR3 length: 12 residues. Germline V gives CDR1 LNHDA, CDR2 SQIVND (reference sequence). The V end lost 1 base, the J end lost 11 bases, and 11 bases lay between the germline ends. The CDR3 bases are TGTGCCAGTAGTATAGGCTCGGGGATGGCTTTCTTT. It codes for CASSIGSGMAFF. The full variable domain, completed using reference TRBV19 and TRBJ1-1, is DGGITQSPKYLFRKEGQNVTLSCEQNLNHDAMYWYRQDPGQGLRLIYYSQIVNDFQKGDIAEGYSVSREKKESFPLTVTSAQKNPTAFYLCASSIGSGMAFFGQGTRLTVV.

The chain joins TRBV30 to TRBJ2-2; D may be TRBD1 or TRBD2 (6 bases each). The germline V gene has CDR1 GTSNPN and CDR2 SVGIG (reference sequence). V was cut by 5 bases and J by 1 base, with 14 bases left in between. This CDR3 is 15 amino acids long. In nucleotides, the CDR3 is TGTGCCTGGGGGACGGGGGCTGGGAACACCGGGGAGCTGTTTTTT. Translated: CAWGTGAGNTGELFF.

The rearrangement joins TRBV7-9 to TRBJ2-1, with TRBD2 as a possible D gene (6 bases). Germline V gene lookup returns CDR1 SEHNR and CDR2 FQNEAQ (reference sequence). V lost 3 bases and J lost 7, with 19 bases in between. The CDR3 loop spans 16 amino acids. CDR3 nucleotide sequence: TGTGCCAGCAGCTTGGGCGGGACGGAAGCTTTTAATGAGCAGTTCTTC. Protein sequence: CASSLGGTEAFNEQFF.

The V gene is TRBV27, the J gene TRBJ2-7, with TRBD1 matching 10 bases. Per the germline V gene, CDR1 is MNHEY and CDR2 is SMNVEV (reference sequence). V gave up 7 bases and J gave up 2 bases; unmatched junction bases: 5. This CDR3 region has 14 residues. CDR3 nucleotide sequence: TGTGCCAGCATATCCGGGACAGGGGCCTACGAGCAGTACTTC. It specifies CASISGTGAYEQYF.

For the CDR3, the DNA is TGCAGTGTCTTACGAGGGGTACGAGGTACCTACGAGCAGTACTTC. Translation gives CSVLRGVRGTYEQYF. This sequence joins TRBV20-1 and TRBJ2-7; D assignment may be TRBD1 or TRBD2 (5 bases each). Germline V lookup: CDR1 DFQATT, CDR2 SNEGSKA (reference sequence). The CDR3 has 15 amino acids. V was trimmed by 7 bases and J by 2 bases, leaving 21 bases between them.

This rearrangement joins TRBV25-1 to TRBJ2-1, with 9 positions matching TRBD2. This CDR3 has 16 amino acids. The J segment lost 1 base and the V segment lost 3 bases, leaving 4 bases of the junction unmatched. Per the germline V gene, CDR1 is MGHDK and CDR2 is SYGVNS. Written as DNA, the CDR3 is TGTGCCAGCAGTGAGGACAGCGGGAGGTCCTACAATGAGCAGTTCTTC. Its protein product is CASSEDSGRSYNEQFF.

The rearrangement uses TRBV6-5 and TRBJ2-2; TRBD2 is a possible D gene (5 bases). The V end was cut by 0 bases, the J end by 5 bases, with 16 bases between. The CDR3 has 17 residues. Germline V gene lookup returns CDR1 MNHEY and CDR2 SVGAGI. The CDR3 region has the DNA TGTGCCAGCAGTTACTCGGTCGAGGGCTCGGGTACCGGGGAGCTGTTTTTT. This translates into CASSYSVEGSGTGELFF.

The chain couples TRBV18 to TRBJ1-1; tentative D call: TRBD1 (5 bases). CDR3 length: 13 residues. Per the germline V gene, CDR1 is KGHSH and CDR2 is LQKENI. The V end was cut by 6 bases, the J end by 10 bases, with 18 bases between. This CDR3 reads CASSLIGGGTAFF. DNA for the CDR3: TGTGCCAGCTCCCTGATTGGCGGAGGGACAGCTTTCTTT.